This T cell receptor (beta chain) was identified during a study of T cells after yellow fever vaccination (dated by TCRdb to between 2019 and 2020). With respect to the entire study: The SMART-Seq v4 Ultra Low Input RNA kit was used to prepare libraries from fractions with low cell numbers. To follow T-cell clones before and after primary and booster YFV17D yellow fever vaccination, bulk TCR alpha and beta repertoires were sequenced over time. The cohort comprised two healthy male donors, one aged 18 to 30 and one aged 30 to 39 years. Bulk PBMC replicates and cell subsets were isolated from blood drawn at multiple timepoints before and after both primary and secondary immunization. On the study overall, not on this receptor specifically: Only a couple of donors were included in the study, so the extent to which the findings can be generalized is limited. FACS-sorted repertoires could contain abundant contaminating clonotypes from the bulk population, so computational filtering was required. A small share of clonotypes occurred in both CD4 and CD8 compartments, likely arising from convergent recombination. After the booster, most clones that had expanded after primary vaccination were detected again (roughly 96% of CD4 and 88% of CD8), suggesting broad maintenance of memory. The secondary T-cell response was found to be weaker but faster than the primary response, with a peak reached on day 5 rather than on day 15.

Inclusive of the bounding cysteine and phenylalanine, the CDR3 is 14 residues long. Of the read, only the CDR3 DNA is kept; its 42 bases are in frame from base 1. Taken from the germline V gene, the CDR1 and CDR2 loops are SGHAT and FQNNGV. Interpreted using the paper, the treatment or condition label stands for: live attenuated yellow fever vaccine strain. At every blood-draw timepoint, two biological replicates of bulk PBMCs were collected. A standard Ficoll-Paque protocol was used to isolate PBMCs from peripheral blood. TriZol was used to extract RNA from bulk PBMCs, CD4 and CD8 fractions, and dextramer-positive and dextramer-negative fractions. Concerning this clonotype itself: Which antigen it targets is not known. A single base separates this from a much larger clone, so it may be a read error.

Sequencing used an Illumina NovaSeq 6000. TCR cDNA was synthesized by 5'RACE template switching, through which a universal primer site and unique molecular identifiers were introduced. cDNA synthesis was primed from both the TCR alpha and TCR beta constant segments. Library amplification used two PCR steps, and the second PCR step added sample barcodes and sequencing adapters. Sequencing of libraries was performed on Illumina HiSeq 2500 (2x100 bp) or NovaSeq (2x150 bp). Regarding the original processing steps: MIGEC handled demultiplexing of reads and collapsing into UMI consensus sequences, while MiXCR performed V(D)J alignment. Vaccine-responding clonotypes were identified with edgeR using replicate PBMC samples, with FDR below 0.01 and a log2 fold change above 5 up to day 15 being required. Each bulk clonotype received a CD4 or CD8 identity based on whether the sequenced CD4 or CD8 repertoire contained that clonotype at higher abundance. In TCRdb, the public reads were trimmed at Q25 with fastp and aligned with MiXCR, with productive beta chains retained. Here each entry gathers all rows of one CDR3 protein and keeps the most common genes and DNA. In this record, the V and J calls reflect TCRdb's handling and not the investigators' own analysis. Here the sample has fewer than 450,000 distinct CDR3 sequences; around 3.9% occur a single time. Roughly 24% of the sample belongs to the ten largest clones.

This receptor was taken from a man younger than 35 who received the YFV17D yellow fever vaccine. This material consisted of PBMCs, taken 5 days after the yellow fever booster vaccination. The rearranged chain carries TRBV11-2 and TRBJ2-1; the central 10 bases match TRBD2. The bases read TGTGCCAGCAGCTCGATAGCGGGGGGCGATGAGCAGTTATTC. The resulting protein is CASSSIAGGDEQLF.